One and the same sample provided the 8 T cell receptor beta chains below, sequenced in a study of human T cells and chemical hapten exposure. A single record per CDR3 protein comes from TCRdb applying MiXCR to the RACE reads. Of over 300,000 distinct CDR3 sequences in the sample, about 5.1% were seen once. Time point meaning: pre-sensitization, week 0. The treatment denotes: therapeutic diphenylcyclopropenone sensitization with weekly scalp DPC. This sample comprised whole blood, obtained in connection with sensitization to the hapten diphenylcyclopropenone (DPC). The source of these receptors is a woman aged 45-65 years with alopecia areata. Some clones in this sample may be carry-over from other donors' samples.

The chain has TRBV6-2 or TRBV6-3 and TRBJ1-4; TRBD1 aligns across 7 bases. Trimming at V came to 4 bases and at J to 13 bases, leaving 15 bases not matched to a gene. Germline loops: CDR1 MNHEY, CDR2 SVGEGT. This CDR3 region has 15 residues. The chain's CDR3 is CASSSGTAFLAGLFF. In DNA form, the CDR3 reads TGTGCCAGCAGTTCCGGGACAGCGTTTTTGGCAGGACTGTTTTTT.

At least ten counts were recorded for this clonotype. The chain carries TRBV24-1 and TRBJ2-3, with D perhaps being TRBD1 or TRBD2 (5 bases each). This CDR3 region has 15 residues. Trimming removed 5 bases at V and 2 bases at J, with 13 bases between. CDR1 is KGHDR and CDR2 is SFDVKD in the germline V gene. This CDR3 is CATSAGDRATDTQYF. CDR3 sequence (DNA): TGTGCCACCAGTGCCGGGGACCGAGCCACAGATACGCAGTATTTT.

The V gene is TRBV21-1, the J gene TRBJ1-1; the D call in the table, TRBD1, was not verified against the DNA. TRBV21-1 is a known pseudogene. There are 18 residues in the CDR3. The CDR3 reads CASSKALQGSLMNTEAFF. Here the CDR3 DNA reads TGTGCCAGCAGCAAAGCGCTGCAGGGGTCCCTTATGAACACTGAAGCTTTCTTT.

Ten or more counts support this clonotype. The chain joins TRBV7-8 to TRBJ1-2; D unclear. The CDR3 loop spans 16 amino acids. V was cut by 5 bases and J by 0 bases, with 16 bases left in between. Per germline, CDR1 SGHVS and CDR2 FQNEAQ. The CDR3 protein is CASSLGPNSPNYGYTF. CDR3 nucleotide sequence: TGTGCCAGCAGCCTAGGCCCGAACAGTCCTAACTATGGCTACACCTTC.

This clonotype was observed a few times. The chain combines TRBV7-2 with TRBJ1-1, with 10 bases aligning to TRBD1. Trimming cost V 2 bases and J 4 bases; bases outside gene matches: 7. Germline CDR1 reads SGHTA; CDR2 reads FQGNSA. The CDR3 has 16 residues. CDR3 region: CASSLTPGQGITEAFF. For the CDR3, the DNA is TGTGCCAGCAGCTTAACTCCGGGACAGGGGATCACTGAAGCTTTCTTT.

This clonotype was recorded at least ten times. V is TRBV12-3 or TRBV12-4 and J is TRBJ2-6, with unresolved D. The CDR3 length is 16 residues. V was cut by 5 bases and J by 0 bases, with 11 bases left in between. CDR3 bases: TGTGCCAGCAGTCTCATGCGCCCCTCTGGGGCCAACGTCCTGACTTTC. Encoded protein: CASSLMRPSGANVLTF.

V usage is TRBV20-1 and J usage is TRBJ1-1; D might be TRBD1 (6 bases). The CDR3 consists of 14 residues. The V end was cut by 2 bases, the J end by 4 bases, with 14 bases between. Looked up from germline, CDR1 is DFQATT and CDR2 is SNEGSKA (reference sequence). CDR3 in DNA: TGCAGTGCTAGAAAGGGGGGGCCGGGCACTGAAGCTTTCTTT. It encodes CSARKGGPGTEAFF.

J is TRBJ2-7 and V is TRBV20-1; 14 positions agree with TRBD2. The germline V gene encodes CDR1 DFQATT and CDR2 SNEGSKA (reference sequence). Trimming took 0 bases from V and 4 from J; bases not matched to a gene: 5. The CDR3 contains 16 residues. The CDR3 reads CSARDRTSGGRYEQYF. The CDR3 DNA reads as TGCAGTGCTAGAGATAGGACTAGCGGGGGGAGGTACGAGCAGTACTTC.